This passage covers 19 T cell receptor beta chains from one sample sequenced in a study of T cell changes during pregnancy in multiple sclerosis. The data were produced by immunoSEQ multiplex PCR, yet TCRdb's version contains in-frame clones alone and is incomplete. This sample has tens of thousands of clones; around 92% occur once, and the top ten carry roughly 1.9%. Material: peripheral blood, obtained in the third trimester of pregnancy. These receptor sequences come from a female donor in good health, enrolled as a control in a pregnancy study.

The CDR3 reads CASSFINGQGVRLFF. The CDR3 DNA sequence: TGTGCCAGCAGCTTTATAAACGGACAGGGGGTCAGACTGTTTTTT. This rearrangement joins TRBV7-2 to TRBJ1-4; TRBD1 agrees at 10 bases. Germline V gives CDR1 SGHTA, CDR2 FQGNSA. Losses at the gene ends were 3 bases for V and 13 bases for J; bases not matched to a gene: 11. The length of the CDR3 is 15 residues.

This sequence joins TRBV7-9 and TRBJ1-1, with TRBD1 matching 7 bases. CDR3 length equals 15 residues. CDR1 and CDR2 from the germline V gene are SEHNR and FQNEAQ (reference sequence). Losses at the gene ends were 5 bases for V and 1 base for J; bases not matched to a gene: 7. The CDR3: CASSLQGVTNTEAFF. The DNA for the CDR3 is TGTGCCAGCAGCCTCCAGGGGGTGACGAACACTGAAGCTTTCTTT. The full variable domain, its missing parts supplied by reference TRBV7-9 and TRBJ1-1, is DTGVSQNPRHKITKRGQNVTFRCDPISEHNRLYWYRQTLGQGPEFLTYFQNEAQLEKSRLLSDRFSAERPKGSFSTLEIQRTEQGDSAMYLCASSLQGVTNTEAFFGQGTRLTVV.

The chain couples TRBV16 to TRBJ2-7, with 7 bases matching TRBD1. Germline V gene data show CDR1 as KGHSY and CDR2 as FQNENV. The CDR3 extends over 16 amino acids. The V and J ends lost 4 bases and 4 bases, in that order; junction bases with no gene match: 13. CDR3 amino acids: CASSPRWQGVRYEQYF. The CDR3 DNA reads as TGTGCCAGCAGCCCCCGTTGGCAGGGGGTACGTTACGAGCAGTACTTC.

J is TRBJ1-5 and V is TRBV7-9; TRBD1 matches at 7 bases. V lost 5 bases to trimming and J lost 4 bases; unmatched junction nucleotides: 5. This CDR3 spans 14 amino acids. Germline V gene lookup returns CDR1 SEHNR and CDR2 FQNEAQ (reference sequence). The CDR3 protein is CASSRQGRNQPQHF. CDR3 nucleotide sequence: TGTGCCAGCAGCCGACAGGGCCGAAATCAGCCCCAGCATTTT.

The rearrangement uses TRBV28 and TRBJ2-1; 11 bases are shared with TRBD1. The germline V gene has CDR1 MDHEN and CDR2 SYDVKM. The CDR3 covers 16 residues. Trimming cost V 5 bases and J 7 bases; bases outside gene matches: 10. The CDR3, as DNA: TGTGCCAGCAGTCCATACGGACAGGGGGCTAGTAATGAGCAGTTCTTC. Protein sequence: CASSPYGQGASNEQFF.

V usage is TRBV30 and J usage is TRBJ2-4, with D tentatively TRBD1 (6 bases). V was pared by 0 bases and J by 2 bases, with 11 bases between. The CDR3 loop spans 15 amino acids. In germline, CDR1 is GTSNPN, CDR2 SVGIG (reference sequence). The CDR3 DNA reads TGTGCCTGGAGTGTGGACAGTATTCCCAAAAACATTCAGTACTTC. It codes for CAWSVDSIPKNIQYF.

The chain combines TRBV10-2 with TRBJ2-1; tentative D call: TRBD2 (6 bases). With 0 bases removed from V and 4 bases from J, the gap between germline ends came to 10 bases. CDR1 and CDR2 (germline): WSHSY, SAAADI. The CDR3 runs 15 residues. The CDR3 DNA follows: TGCGCCAGCAGTGAGTCGAGCCTAGCGTACAATGAGCAGTTCTTC. Translated: CASSESSLAYNEQFF.

The chain uses TRBV6-5 and TRBJ1-2; 7 positions agree with TRBD1. The CDR3 covers 14 residues. The trim removed 8 bases at V and 5 bases at J, leaving 11 bases unmatched. Germline assignment: CDR1 MNHEY and CDR2 SVGAGI. CDR3 nucleotides: TGTGCCAGCTCCTATAAGGACAGGATATATGGCTACACCTTC. Its translation: CASSYKDRIYGYTF.

This clone is a singleton in its sample. The chain uses TRBV5-3 and TRBJ2-3; 8 nucleotides line up with TRBD1. TRBV5-3 is recorded as an ORF, its role being uncertain. The CDR3 covers 14 residues. V trimming: 4 bases; J trimming: 1 base; junction bases outside the gene matches: 2. This CDR3 is CARSQDRGTDTQYF. The CDR3 region has the DNA TGTGCCAGAAGCCAGGACAGGGGCACAGATACGCAGTATTTT.

The chain carries TRBV28 and TRBJ2-2, with 9 bases that match TRBD1. The germline V gene encodes CDR1 MDHEN and CDR2 SYDVKM. This CDR3 is built from 14 residues. The trim removed 8 bases at V and 5 bases at J, leaving 6 bases unmatched. The CDR3 bases are TGTGCCAGCCTAACCGGGACAGGGACCGGGGAGCTGTTTTTT. Translated, it gives CASLTGTGTGELFF.

V gene TRBV19 combines with J gene TRBJ1-1, with 8 bases aligning to TRBD1. The CDR3 has 15 amino acids. Germline CDR1 LNHDA, CDR2 SQIVND (reference sequence). V lost 6 bases, J lost 6 bases, and 12 bases stayed unmatched. CDR3 nucleotides: TGTGCCAGTAGCAGCCGGAGGACAGGGTCGGCTGAAGCTTTCTTT. This gives the protein CASSSRRTGSAEAFF.

The V gene is TRBV9, the J gene TRBJ2-7, with TRBD2 matching 7 bases. This CDR3 spans 14 amino acids. Germline CDR1 reads SGDLS; CDR2 reads YYNGEE. J lost 7 bases, V lost 5 bases, and 12 bases had no gene match. This CDR3 is CASSNGLDPWEQYF. For the CDR3, the DNA is TGTGCCAGCAGTAACGGACTAGATCCTTGGGAGCAGTACTTC.

The rearrangement links TRBV9 to TRBJ2-7, with a possible D match to TRBD1 (8 bases). CDR3 size: 16 residues. From germline, CDR1 is SGDLS and CDR2 YYNGEE. V shed 4 bases and J shed 6 bases, with 23 bases lying between them. The CDR3 protein is CASSSQKVTGGAEQYF. The DNA of the CDR3 is TGTGCCAGCAGCTCCCAAAAGGTAACAGGGGGGGCCGAGCAGTACTTC.

The rearrangement links TRBV7-9 to TRBJ2-5; 8 bases agree with TRBD1. Per the germline V gene, CDR1 is SEHNR and CDR2 is FQNEAQ (reference sequence). The CDR3 spans 16 residues. Trimming cost V 5 bases and J 5 bases; bases outside gene matches: 13. CDR3 in amino acids: CASSISAGGLGETQYF. The CDR3, as DNA: TGTGCCAGCAGCATCAGCGCAGGGGGCCTTGGGGAGACCCAGTACTTC.

The genes are TRBV19 and TRBJ2-7; TRBD1 agrees at 8 bases. CDR1 is LNHDA, CDR2 SQIVND, per germline (reference sequence). The CDR3 extends over 17 amino acids. The junction had 8 bases not matched to a gene; V was cut back by 1 base and J by 0 bases. CDR3 bases: TGTGCCAGTAGTATAGTTGGGGACAGGACGAGCTCCTACGAGCAGTACTTC. Protein: CASSIVGDRTSSYEQYF.

The J gene is TRBJ2-4, the V gene TRBV12-5; perhaps TRBD1 as D (5 bases). CDR3 size: 19 residues. Trimming cost V 1 base and J 0 bases, with 19 bases left between them. Germline CDR1 reads LGHNT; CDR2 reads FRNRAP. This CDR3 reads CASGLAGFPTDLAKNIQYF. The DNA for the CDR3 is TGTGCTAGTGGTTTGGCGGGCTTTCCGACAGATCTAGCCAAAAACATTCAGTACTTC.

The chain recombines TRBV5-6 with TRBJ1-1, with 8 nucleotides matching TRBD1. V gave up 3 bases and J gave up 5 bases; unmatched junction bases: 9. This CDR3 comprises 15 residues. Per germline, CDR1 SGHDT and CDR2 YYEEEE. The CDR3 coding sequence is TGTGCCAGCAGCTGGGGACAGGTTATTCTAACTGAAGCTTTCTTT. Translated: CASSWGQVILTEAFF.

The chain combines TRBV2 with TRBJ2-7; TRBD2 aligns across 8 bases. The CDR3 is 14 amino acids. The germline gives CDR1 SNHLY, CDR2 FYNNEI. The ends lost 5 bases at V and 0 bases at J; junction bases unmatched: 3. DNA for the CDR3: TGTGCCAGCAGTTCCGGGACTAGCTCCTACGAGCAGTACTTC. Protein: CASSSGTSSYEQYF. The full variable domain, completed using reference TRBV2 and TRBJ2-7, is EPEVTQTPSHQVTQMGQEVILRCVPISNHLYFYWYRQILGQKVEFLVSFYNNEISEKSEIFDDQFSVERPDGSNFTLKIRSTKLEDSAMYFCASSSGTSSYEQYFGPGTRLTVT.

The chain is built from TRBV28 and TRBJ1-1; TRBD1 agrees at 7 bases. J gave up 10 bases and V 7 bases, and 15 bases lay outside the gene matches. This CDR3 has 14 amino acids. Germline V gene lookup returns CDR1 MDHEN and CDR2 SYDVKM. CDR3 protein: CASKKEGASRGAFF. CDR3 DNA: TGTGCCAGCAAAAAAGAGGGGGCCTCACGCGGAGCTTTCTTT.